Described below is a single T cell receptor (beta chain) sequence and its context. Its target is unknown. Researchers ran the PCR with 60 Vbeta and 13 Jbeta primers. Profiled with immunoSEQ multiplex PCR; TCRdb holds only in-frame clones, not every one. The data show over 85,000 clones, about four fifths seen once. This sample is drawn from a study of cytomegalovirus exposure and HLA in healthy donors. Study results and limitations: In a later analysis, compared with equally common non-associated chains, HLA-associated beta chains were more expanded. Being productive about 87% or about 30% of the time was typical of most TCR beta V segments in an earlier analysis. Most TCR sequences were rare, but some public TCRs occurred in many donors.

Unmatched junction bases numbered 10, after V lost 0 bases and J lost 0 bases. Germline CDR1 and CDR2: WSHSY and SAAADI. The length of the CDR3 is 19 residues. The rearrangement uses TRBV10-2 and TRBJ1-5; 8 nucleotides line up with TRBD1. The sequencing sample was made of PBMCs. This receptor was taken from a female donor in good health and CMV-seropositive. The CDR3 reads CASSESTGTGGFSNQPQHF. DNA for the CDR3: TGCGCCAGCAGTGAGTCTACAGGGACAGGAGGATTTAGCAATCAGCCCCAGCATTTT.